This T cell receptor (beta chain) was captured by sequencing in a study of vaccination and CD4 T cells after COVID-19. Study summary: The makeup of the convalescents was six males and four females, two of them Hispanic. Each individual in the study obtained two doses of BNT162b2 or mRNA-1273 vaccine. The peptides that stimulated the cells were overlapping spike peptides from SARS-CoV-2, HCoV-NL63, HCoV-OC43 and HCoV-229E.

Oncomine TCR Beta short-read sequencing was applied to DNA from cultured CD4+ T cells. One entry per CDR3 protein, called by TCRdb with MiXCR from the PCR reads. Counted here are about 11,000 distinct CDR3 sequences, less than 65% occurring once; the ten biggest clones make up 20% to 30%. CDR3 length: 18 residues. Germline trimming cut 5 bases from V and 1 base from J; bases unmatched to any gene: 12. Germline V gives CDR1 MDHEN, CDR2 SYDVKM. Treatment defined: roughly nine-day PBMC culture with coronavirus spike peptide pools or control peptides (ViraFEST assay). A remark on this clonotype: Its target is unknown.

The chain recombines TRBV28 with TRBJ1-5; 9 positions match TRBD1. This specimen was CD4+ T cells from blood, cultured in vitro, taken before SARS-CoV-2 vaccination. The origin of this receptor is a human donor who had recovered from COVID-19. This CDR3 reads CASSPPGDRVPSNQPQHF. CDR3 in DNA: TGTGCCAGCAGTCCCCCGGGGGACAGGGTCCCCAGCAATCAGCCCCAGCATTTT. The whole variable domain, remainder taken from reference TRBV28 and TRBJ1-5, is DVKVTQSSRYLVKRTGEKVFLECVQDMDHENMFWYRQDPGLGLRLIYFSYDVKMKEKGDIPEGYSVSREKKERFSLILESASTNQTSMYLCASSPPGDRVPSNQPQHFGDGTRLSIL.